This entry concerns a single T cell receptor (beta chain). Its antigen is still unknown. This could be a read error, since a much larger clone is one nucleotide away. This entry comes from a study of spatial heterogeneity in lung cancer. Looking at the study overall: Within raw reads, each unique TCR and UMI combination appeared on average more than ten times. General study results and limits: Ubiquitous expanded tumor TCRs surfaced in blood more at resection than they did at follow-up.

Germline loops: CDR1 SQVTM, CDR2 ANQGSEA. The CDR3 is made up of 11 amino acids. The sample's time point: sample taken at primary tumor resection. The authors sequenced whole RNA from tumor, nontumor lung or frozen PBMC without sorting. The donor group consisted of 55 to 85 patients who had untreated, early-stage non-small cell lung cancer. The presence of a unique molecular identifier marked each TCR cDNA molecule. MiXCR, applied by TCRdb to the 5' RACE reads, yields one record per CDR3 protein. Of tens of thousands of distinct CDR3 sequences listed, roughly 5.2% are singletons. The source is a male donor with early-stage non-small cell lung cancer. The sample here was PBMCs, taken at surgery. The chain combines TRBV29-1 with TRBJ1-6; 8 nucleotides align to TRBD1. Here the CDR3 reads CSVKDGQGLHF. As DNA, the CDR3 is TGCAGCGTTAAAGATGGACAGGGCCTCCACTTT.